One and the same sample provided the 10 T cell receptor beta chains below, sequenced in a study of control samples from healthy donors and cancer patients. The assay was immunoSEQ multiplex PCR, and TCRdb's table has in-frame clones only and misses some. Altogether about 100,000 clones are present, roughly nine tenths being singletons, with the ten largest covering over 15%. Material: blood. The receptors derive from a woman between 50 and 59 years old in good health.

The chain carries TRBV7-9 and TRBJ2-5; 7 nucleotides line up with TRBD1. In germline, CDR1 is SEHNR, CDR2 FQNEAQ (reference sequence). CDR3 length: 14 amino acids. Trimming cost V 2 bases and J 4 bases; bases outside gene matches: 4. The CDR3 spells CASSLTRGSETQYF. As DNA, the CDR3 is TGTGCCAGCAGCTTAACCAGGGGGTCAGAGACCCAGTACTTC.

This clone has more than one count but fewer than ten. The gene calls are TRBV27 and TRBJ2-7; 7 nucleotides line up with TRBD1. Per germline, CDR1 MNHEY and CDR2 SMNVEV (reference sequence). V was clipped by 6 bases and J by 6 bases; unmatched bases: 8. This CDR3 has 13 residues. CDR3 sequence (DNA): TGTGCCAGCAGACCAACAGGGGATGTCGAGCAGTACGTC. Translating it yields CASRPTGDVEQYV.

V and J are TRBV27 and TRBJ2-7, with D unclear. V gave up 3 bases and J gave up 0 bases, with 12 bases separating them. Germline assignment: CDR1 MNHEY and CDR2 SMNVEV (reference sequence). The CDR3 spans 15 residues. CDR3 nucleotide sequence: TGTGCCAGCAGTTTGCGTACCTCTATCTCCTACGAGCAGTACGTC. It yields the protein CASSLRTSISYEQYV.

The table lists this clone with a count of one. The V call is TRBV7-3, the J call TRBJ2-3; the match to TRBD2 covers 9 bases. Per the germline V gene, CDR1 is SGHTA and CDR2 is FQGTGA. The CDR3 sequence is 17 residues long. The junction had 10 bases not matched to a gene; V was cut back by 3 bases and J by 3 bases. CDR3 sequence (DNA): TGTGCCAGCAGCTTCAGCGGGGGGTTGCTCACGACAGATACGCAGTATTTT. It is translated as CASSFSGGLLTTDTQYF.

The CDR3 coding sequence is TGTGCTAGTGGTACCGGGACTAGCGGGGGGTCGATAGATACGCAGTATTTT. It is translated as CASGTGTSGGSIDTQYF. V and J are TRBV12-5 and TRBJ2-3; 15 bases are a match to TRBD2. The germline CDR1 and CDR2 sequences are LGHNT and FRNRAP. J gave up 5 bases and V 5 bases, and 8 bases lay outside the gene matches. CDR3 length equals 17 residues.

For the CDR3, the DNA is TGTGCCAGCAGCCCCTCCTTGGGGCTAGCGGGGGGGGGTCGTCTGTACTTC. Its protein product is CASSPSLGLAGGGRLYF. The J gene is TRBJ2-5, the V gene TRBV9, with 12 bases that match TRBD2. The CDR3 has 17 residues. V gave up 4 bases and J gave up 13 bases; unmatched junction bases: 20. Germline-derived CDR1 and CDR2 are SGDLS and YYNGEE.

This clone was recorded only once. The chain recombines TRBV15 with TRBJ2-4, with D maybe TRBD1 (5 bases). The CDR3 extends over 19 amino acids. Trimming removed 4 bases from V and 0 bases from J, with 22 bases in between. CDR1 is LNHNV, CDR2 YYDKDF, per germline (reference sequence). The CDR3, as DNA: TGTGCCACCAGCACCCCAAGGGGCCGCACAAAGGTAGCCAAAAACATTCAGTACTTC. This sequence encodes CATSTPRGRTKVAKNIQYF. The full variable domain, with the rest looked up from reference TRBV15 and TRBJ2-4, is DAMVIQNPRYQVTQFGKPVTLSCSQTLNHNVMYWYQQKSSQAPKLLFHYYDKDFNNEADTPDNFQSRRPNTSFCFLDIRSPGLGDTAMYLCATSTPRGRTKVAKNIQYFGAGTRLSVL.

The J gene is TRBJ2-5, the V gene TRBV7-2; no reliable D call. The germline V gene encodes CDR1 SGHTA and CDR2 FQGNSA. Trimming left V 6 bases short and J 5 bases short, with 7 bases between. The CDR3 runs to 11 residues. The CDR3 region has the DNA TGTGCCAGCAGTGTCGGGGAGACCCAGTACTTC. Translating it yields CASSVGETQYF. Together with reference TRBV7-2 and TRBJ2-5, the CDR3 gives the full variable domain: GAGVSQSPSNKVTEKGKDVELRCDPISGHTALYWYRQSLGQGLEFLIYFQGNSAPDKSGLPSDRFSAERTGGSVSTLTIQRTQQEDSAVYLCASSVGETQYFGPGTRLLVL.

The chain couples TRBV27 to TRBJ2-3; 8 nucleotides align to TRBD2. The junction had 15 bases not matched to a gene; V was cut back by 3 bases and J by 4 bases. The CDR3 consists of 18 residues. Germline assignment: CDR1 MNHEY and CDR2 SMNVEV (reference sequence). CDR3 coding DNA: TGTGCCAGCAGTTTTAGACCCTCCCGAGCGGGGGCCCCAGATACGCAGTATTTT. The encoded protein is CASSFRPSRAGAPDTQYF.

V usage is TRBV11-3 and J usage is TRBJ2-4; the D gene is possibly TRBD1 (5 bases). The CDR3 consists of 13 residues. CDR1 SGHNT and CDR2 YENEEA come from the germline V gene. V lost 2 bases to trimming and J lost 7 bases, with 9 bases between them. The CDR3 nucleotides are TGTGCCAGCAGCTTAAATGCAGGGAACATTCAGTACTTC. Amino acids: CASSLNAGNIQYF.